This TCR beta chain emerged from a study of graft-versus-host responses after intestinal transplantation. To note about this clone: Its antigen is unidentified.

Generated by immunoSEQ multiplex PCR, the TCRdb table keeps only in-frame clones and is missing some. The table shows over 100,000 clones, with about 95% occurring only once. Sequenced here: unstimulated CD8+ T cells sorted from spleen or lymph node cells, sampled before intestinal transplant. The TCR sequence derives from a human donor who received an intestinal transplant.

The CDR3: CASSYQETQYF. For the CDR3, the DNA is TGTGCCAGCAGCTACCAAGAGACCCAGTACTTC. The V call is TRBV7-6, the J call TRBJ2-5; no reliable D call. The V gene lost 4 bases and the J gene lost 0 bases, with 0 bases spanning the gap. CDR1 and CDR2 (germline): SGHVS, FNYEAQ. The CDR3 has 11 amino acids.